The sequence of this T cell receptor beta chain was determined in a study of response to subunit inactivated influenza vaccine. General study results and limits: It was suggested by the authors that few new T cells are recruited by each seasonal influenza vaccination.

This clonotype was seen only a few times. Its antigen is as yet unknown. With 1 base removed from V and 9 bases from J, the gap between germline ends came to 19 bases. The CDR3 loop spans 16 amino acids. Germline values: CDR1 LGHDT, CDR2 YNNKEL (reference sequence). TCRdb reanalysed the RT-PCR reads using MiXCR and keeps one entry per CDR3 protein. The sample includes over 450,000 distinct CDR3 sequences, roughly 13% seen only once; the top ten take around 13%. The source of this sequence is a man aged 45 to 65 who received an inactivated influenza vaccine. The V and J genes are TRBV3-1 and TRBJ2-1; tentative D call: TRBD1 (6 bases). The input for sequencing was PBMCs from blood, taken more than 35 days after vaccination. The CDR3 region has the DNA TGTGCCAGCAGCCAAGGGGGGACAAGGAATTATAGTGAGCAGTTCTTC. Its protein is CASSQGGTRNYSEQFF.